The present entry profiles one T cell receptor beta chain with its context. The target antigen is unknown. The data belong to a study of cytomegalovirus exposure and HLA in healthy donors. Study outcomes and limitations: Most observed TCR sequences were rare, whereas some public TCRs were detected in many donors.

Primers for the PCR totalled 60 Vbeta and 13 Jbeta. Profiled with immunoSEQ multiplex PCR; TCRdb holds only in-frame clones, not every one. The repertoire has 85,000 to 120,000 clones, about 74% of them found once; the top ten carry around a tenth. CDR1 is LGHNA and CDR2 is YNFKEQ in the germline V gene. Trimming cost V 5 bases and J 2 bases; bases outside gene matches: 3. This CDR3 has 15 amino acids. This clonotype was sampled from a male donor in good health and CMV-seropositive. The chain couples TRBV4-2 to TRBJ2-7; 13 nucleotides agree with TRBD2. Sequenced input: PBMCs. The CDR3 sequence: CASSLGLAGAYEQYF. CDR3 sequence (DNA): TGTGCCAGCAGCTTAGGACTAGCGGGAGCCTACGAGCAGTACTTC.